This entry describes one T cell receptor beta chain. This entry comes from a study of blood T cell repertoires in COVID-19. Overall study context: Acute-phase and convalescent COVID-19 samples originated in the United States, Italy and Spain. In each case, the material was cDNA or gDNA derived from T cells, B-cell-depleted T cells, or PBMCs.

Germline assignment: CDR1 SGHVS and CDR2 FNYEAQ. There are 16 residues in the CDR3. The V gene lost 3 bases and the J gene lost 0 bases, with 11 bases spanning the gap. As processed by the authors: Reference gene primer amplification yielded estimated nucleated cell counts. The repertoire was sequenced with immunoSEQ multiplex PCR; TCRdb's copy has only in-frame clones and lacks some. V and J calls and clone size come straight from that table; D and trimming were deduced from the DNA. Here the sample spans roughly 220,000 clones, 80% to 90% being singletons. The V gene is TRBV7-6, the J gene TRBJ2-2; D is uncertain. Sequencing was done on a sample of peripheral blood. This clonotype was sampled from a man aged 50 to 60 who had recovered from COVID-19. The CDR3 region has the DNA TGTGCCAGCAGCTTGCGCTGGTTCGCGAACACCGGGGAGCTGTTTTTT. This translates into CASSLRWFANTGELFF.